The 29 T cell receptor beta chains reported below all come from one sample, sequenced in a study of cytomegalovirus exposure and HLA in healthy donors. PCR used 60 Vbeta primers and 13 Jbeta primers. The data were produced by immunoSEQ multiplex PCR, yet TCRdb's version contains in-frame clones alone and is incomplete. This sample yields around 150,000 clones, of which around 85% are seen a single time; 3.5% to 5% belongs to the top ten. The sequenced material came from PBMCs. The receptors were gathered from a man in his forties or fifties in good health and CMV-seronegative.

The rearrangement uses TRBV13 and TRBJ2-5; D gene ambiguous. The CDR3 runs to 14 residues. Germline V gene sequence: CDR1 PRHDT, CDR2 FYEKMQ (reference sequence). Deletions cut 0 bases from V and 5 bases from J, with 10 bases between. Here the CDR3 DNA reads TGTGCCAGCAGCTTAGGGGGCCTGGCGGAGACCCAGTACTTC. Translated, it gives CASSLGGLAETQYF.

This rearrangement joins TRBV6-7 to TRBJ2-7, with D unclear. TRBV6-7 is reported as an ORF; its role is uncertain. CDR3 length: 14 amino acids. V was shortened by 8 bases and J by 2 bases, with 16 bases between the two germline ends. CDR3 sequence (DNA): TGTGCCAGCTTCACCAGACTCATGCCCTACGAGCAGTACTTC. Residues: CASFTRLMPYEQYF.

As concerns this clone: Germline and junction disagree at one end, which may indicate a read error. V is TRBV15 and J is TRBJ1-2; 9 bases line up with TRBD1. The germline V gene encodes CDR1 LNHNV and CDR2 YYDKDF (reference sequence). The CDR3 contains 13 residues. In DNA, the CDR3 is TGTGCCACCAGCGTTATAAGGGACAGGGTGAGCGCCTTC. Its protein is CATSVIRDRVSAF. Using reference TRBV15 and TRBJ1-2 for the parts outside the CDR3, the full variable domain is DAMVIQNPRYQVTQFGKPVTLSCSQTLNHNVMYWYQQKSSQAPKLLFHYYDKDFNNEADTPDNFQSRRPNTSFCFLDIRSPGLGDTAMYLCATSVIRDRVSAFGSGTRLTVV.

This clone was detected only a few times. The chain is built from TRBV2 and TRBJ2-2; possibly TRBD2 for D (7 bases). Germline lookup yields CDR1 SNHLY and CDR2 FYNNEI. The CDR3 is 16 amino acids. Between the trimmed V and J ends, which lost 7 bases and 0 bases, there was a span of 15 bases. The CDR3 bases are TGTGCCAGCAATGACAGGACTAGGGCGAACACCGGGGAGCTGTTTTTT. Protein sequence: CASNDRTRANTGELFF.

This sequence joins TRBV9 and TRBJ2-3; possible D gene TRBD2, 5 bases. CDR3 size: 16 residues. V lost 4 bases, J lost 4 bases, and 19 bases lay in between. Germline V lookup: CDR1 SGDLS, CDR2 YYNGEE. The CDR3 loop reads CASSTSSRAGADTQYF. The CDR3 region has the DNA TGTGCCAGCAGCACTTCCTCGCGGGCCGGGGCAGATACGCAGTATTTT.

V usage is TRBV7-2 and J usage is TRBJ2-1, with 12 bases identical to TRBD2. Trimming took 4 bases from V and 7 from J; bases not matched to a gene: 5. Germline V gene lookup returns CDR1 SGHTA and CDR2 FQGNSA. The CDR3 consists of 15 residues. The chain's CDR3 is CASSSLAGGLNEQFF. CDR3 in DNA: TGTGCCAGCAGCTCCCTAGCGGGGGGGCTTAATGAGCAGTTCTTC. Full variable domain (remainder filled in from reference TRBV7-2 and TRBJ2-1): GAGVSQSPSNKVTEKGKDVELRCDPISGHTALYWYRQSLGQGLEFLIYFQGNSAPDKSGLPSDRFSAERTGGSVSTLTIQRTQQEDSAVYLCASSSLAGGLNEQFFGPGTRLTVL.

This clone appeared a few times. The chain uses TRBV9 and TRBJ2-2, with 8 bases identical to TRBD1. CDR3 length: 15 amino acids. CDR1 and CDR2 (germline): SGDLS, YYNGEE. V was pared by 0 bases and J by 6 bases, with 4 bases of the junction left unmatched. CDR3 sequence (DNA): TGTGCCAGCAGCGTAGCGACAGGGGCGGCCGGGGAGCTGTTTTTT. The encoded protein is CASSVATGAAGELFF. The whole variable domain, filled in from reference TRBV9 and TRBJ2-2, reads DSGVTQTPKHLITATGQRVTLRCSPRSGDLSVYWYQQSLDQGLQFLIQYYNGEERAKGNILERFSAQQFPDLHSELNLSSLELGDSALYFCASSVATGAAGELFFGEGSRLTVL.

The chain combines TRBV4-2 with TRBJ2-1; TRBD2 matches at 10 bases. CDR3 length equals 17 residues. The germline V gene has CDR1 LGHNA and CDR2 YNFKEQ. The V gene end was trimmed by 4 bases and the J gene end by 4 bases; junction bases not matched to a gene: 10. CDR3 sequence: CASSPLAGVPTYNEQFF. In DNA, the CDR3 is TGTGCCAGCAGCCCCCTAGCGGGGGTTCCAACTTACAATGAGCAGTTCTTC.

The chain uses TRBV25-1 and TRBJ1-1, with D possibly matching TRBD1 (5 bases). Germline assignment: CDR1 MGHDK and CDR2 SYGVNS. Trimming left V 3 bases short and J 3 bases short, with 17 bases between. The CDR3 sequence is 16 residues long. This chain's CDR3 is CASSDPEQSGHTEAFF. The CDR3 region has the DNA TGTGCCAGCAGTGATCCGGAACAGTCAGGGCACACTGAAGCTTTCTTT.

The J gene is TRBJ2-3, the V gene TRBV6-5; no clear D. The CDR3 has 14 residues. Germline CDR1 and CDR2: MNHEY and SVGAGI. Trimming pared 6 bases from V and 2 bases from J, leaving 12 bases between. The CDR3 DNA reads TGTGCCAGCAGGTCGACAAGAGTCACAGATACGCAGTATTTT. This encodes CASRSTRVTDTQYF.

The chain uses TRBV29-1 and TRBJ2-2; 10 nucleotides agree with TRBD1. After removal of 5 bases from V and 5 bases from J, the junction contained 17 bases not matched to a gene. The CDR3 runs to 18 residues. Germline V gene sequence: CDR1 SQVTM, CDR2 ANQGSEA. This CDR3 reads CSVLGSATGTGETGELFF. In nucleotides, the CDR3 is TGCAGCGTTTTAGGATCTGCCACCGGGACAGGGGAAACCGGGGAGCTGTTTTTT.

There are a few counts of this clone. The V gene is TRBV6-5, the J gene TRBJ2-3, with D perhaps matching TRBD2 (6 bases). The CDR3 sequence is 15 residues long. Germline V lookup: CDR1 MNHEY, CDR2 SVGAGI. V lost 2 bases, J lost 0 bases, and 9 bases lay in between. CDR3 bases: TGTGCCAGCAGTTACGCGGGAACTAGCACAGATACGCAGTATTTT. Translated: CASSYAGTSTDTQYF.

The chain is built from TRBV28 and TRBJ1-2, with 7 bases fitting TRBD1. The length of the CDR3 is 12 residues. V was pared by 6 bases and J by 8 bases, with 6 bases of the junction left unmatched. CDR1 and CDR2 (germline): MDHEN, SYDVKM. DNA of the CDR3: TGTGCCAGCAGCCTGACAGGGTGGGGCTACACCTTC. Protein product: CASSLTGWGYTF.

This sequence joins TRBV7-9 and TRBJ2-2; TRBD2 matches at 11 bases. CDR3 size: 15 residues. V shed 3 bases, J shed 6 bases, and the junction held 3 bases outside the gene matches. CDR1 and CDR2 from the germline V gene are SEHNR and FQNEAQ (reference sequence). CDR3 DNA: TGTGCCAGCAGCTTGGCGACTAGCGGGGCCGGGGAGCTGTTTTTT. Translating it yields CASSLATSGAGELFF.

This rearrangement joins TRBV2 to TRBJ1-2; 12 nucleotides match TRBD1. Germline CDR1 and CDR2: SNHLY and FYNNEI. This CDR3 has 14 amino acids. V gave up 6 bases and J gave up 12 bases; unmatched junction bases: 11. The CDR3 is CASRPAGQGARDTF. The CDR3 DNA follows: TGTGCCAGCAGACCCGCGGGACAGGGGGCCCGGGACACCTTC.

This clone was seen a single time. V and J are TRBV6-5 and TRBJ1-6; D gene unclear. Germline CDR1 MNHEY, CDR2 SVGAGI. V lost 5 bases and J 9 bases, leaving 17 bases between the germline ends. This CDR3 has 15 amino acids. DNA of the CDR3: TGTGCCAGCAGTAATAGGGAGGCGCTGGGTTCACCCCTCCACTTT. Amino acid sequence: CASSNREALGSPLHF.

This clone was recorded a few times. CDR3 in amino acids: CASSVVGGGHTDTQYF. The CDR3 DNA follows: TGTGCCAGCAGCGTAGTGGGAGGTGGACACACAGATACGCAGTATTTT. This chain connects TRBV9 to TRBJ2-3; a possible D gene is TRBD2 (6 bases). The ends were cut back, 0 bases at V and 2 bases at J, with 13 bases in the middle. Looked up from germline, CDR1 is SGDLS and CDR2 is YYNGEE. CDR3 length equals 16 residues. The full variable domain, its missing parts supplied by reference TRBV9 and TRBJ2-3, is DSGVTQTPKHLITATGQRVTLRCSPRSGDLSVYWYQQSLDQGLQFLIQYYNGEERAKGNILERFSAQQFPDLHSELNLSSLELGDSALYFCASSVVGGGHTDTQYFGPGTRLTVL.

The genes are TRBV7-2 and TRBJ2-5; 9 bases align to TRBD2. J was trimmed by 5 bases and V by 1 base; bases with no gene match: 5. The CDR3 runs to 15 residues. Germline values: CDR1 SGHTA, CDR2 FQGNSA. The CDR3, as DNA: TGTGCCAGCAGCTTAGAGGGACTAGCTATCGAGACCCAGTACTTC. It specifies CASSLEGLAIETQYF. Supplemented by reference TRBV7-2 and TRBJ2-5, the full variable domain reads GAGVSQSPSNKVTEKGKDVELRCDPISGHTALYWYRQSLGQGLEFLIYFQGNSAPDKSGLPSDRFSAERTGGSVSTLTIQRTQQEDSAVYLCASSLEGLAIETQYFGPGTRLLVL.

The rearrangement joins TRBV9 to TRBJ2-7; tentatively, D is TRBD1 (5 bases). Germline-derived CDR1 and CDR2 are SGDLS and YYNGEE. The CDR3 totals 16 residues. V was pared by 0 bases and J by 2 bases, with 15 bases between. DNA for the CDR3: TGTGCCAGCAGCGTAGTGGAACAGGCATTAACCTACGAGCAGTACTTC. Translating gives CASSVVEQALTYEQYF.

A few counts support this clone. The gene calls are TRBV19 and TRBJ2-1; TRBD1 is a possible D gene (5 bases). This CDR3 spans 14 amino acids. The germline V and J ends were trimmed by 6 bases and 7 bases, with 16 bases remaining between them. Germline V gene data show CDR1 as LNHDA and CDR2 as SQIVND (reference sequence). CDR3 region: CASSHQGPRNEQFF. The CDR3 DNA follows: TGTGCCAGTAGCCATCAGGGTCCCAGAAATGAGCAGTTCTTC. The variable domain in full, with the rest retrieved from reference TRBV19 and TRBJ2-1, is DGGITQSPKYLFRKEGQNVTLSCEQNLNHDAMYWYRQDPGQGLRLIYYSQIVNDFQKGDIAEGYSVSREKKESFPLTVTSAQKNPTAFYLCASSHQGPRNEQFFGPGTRLTVL.

This clone came up once. The genes are TRBV29-1 and TRBJ2-7; weak D call: TRBD2 (5 bases). The V gene's germline CDR1 is SQVTM and CDR2 ANQGSEA. Trimming pared 5 bases from V and 1 base from J, leaving 12 bases between. The CDR3 covers 13 residues. CDR3 amino acids: CSVWTASSYEQYF. The CDR3 DNA reads TGCAGCGTTTGGACTGCATCATCCTACGAGCAGTACTTC.

CDR3 nucleotide sequence: TGCGCCAGCAGCCCCGTAAGGCGGGGGGCATCAAATGAGCAGTTCTTC. Its protein is CASSPVRRGASNEQFF. The chain carries TRBV5-1 and TRBJ2-1; TRBD2 matches at 8 bases. This CDR3 has 16 amino acids. V gave up 4 bases and J gave up 7 bases; unmatched junction bases: 13. The germline V gene has CDR1 SGHRS and CDR2 YFSETQ.

The V gene is TRBV5-1, the J gene TRBJ2-5; 8 nucleotides agree with TRBD2. Near its end, the DNA agrees better with TRBJ2-7, so the J call may be wrong. The CDR3 runs to 18 residues. Germline V lookup: CDR1 SGHRS, CDR2 YFSETQ. The CDR3 nucleotides read TGCGCCAGCAGCTTGGGCACTAGCGGTTGGGCCCCCGGCTACGAGCAGTACTTC. Amino acid sequence: CASSLGTSGWAPGYEQYF.

The V gene is TRBV19, the J gene TRBJ1-5, with TRBD1 matching over 8 bases. Germline V gene lookup returns CDR1 LNHDA and CDR2 SQIVND (reference sequence). The length of the CDR3 is 15 residues. With 6 bases clipped from V and 3 bases from J, the junction kept 7 bases outside the gene matches. The CDR3 protein is CASSEDRAFNQPQHF. The CDR3 DNA follows: TGTGCCAGTAGCGAGGACAGGGCTTTCAATCAGCCCCAGCATTTT.

This chain uses TRBV28 with TRBJ2-1, with D tentatively TRBD2 (6 bases). The CDR3 sequence is 15 residues long. Germline CDR1 is MDHEN and CDR2 is SYDVKM. Trimming cost V 6 bases and J 12 bases, with 24 bases left between them. Here the CDR3 DNA reads TGTGCCAGCAGATCATTCTTGCGGGGTGAATTAAGGCAGTTCTTC. Translating gives CASRSFLRGELRQFF.

V and J are TRBV5-1 and TRBJ2-3; perhaps TRBD2 as D (6 bases). CDR1 is SGHRS and CDR2 is YFSETQ in the germline V gene. The V gene lost 4 bases and the J gene lost 6 bases, with 15 bases spanning the gap. This CDR3 spans 14 amino acids. CDR3 DNA sequence: TGCGCCAGCAGCGGGGGGAGCTTTCGGGATACGCAGTATTTT. As protein: CASSGGSFRDTQYF.

The chain has TRBV9 and TRBJ1-4; D perhaps matches TRBD1 (6 bases). The CDR3 spans 16 residues. The V and J ends lost 0 bases and 6 bases respectively, with 15 bases between them. Germline V gene data show CDR1 as SGDLS and CDR2 as YYNGEE. CDR3: CASSVGGGSLDEKLFF. The CDR3, as DNA: TGTGCCAGCAGCGTAGGGGGGGGCAGCCTCGATGAAAAACTGTTTTTT.

The chain combines TRBV5-6 with TRBJ2-7; D unresolved. This CDR3 comprises 11 residues. V gave up 5 bases and J gave up 7 bases, with 10 bases separating them. Per germline, CDR1 SGHDT and CDR2 YYEEEE. The CDR3 sequence: CASSRNWEQYF. CDR3 bases: TGTGCCAGCAGTCGAAACTGGGAGCAGTACTTC.

The J gene is TRBJ1-2, the V gene TRBV7-9; D might be TRBD1 (5 bases). With 5 bases removed from V and 2 bases from J, the gap between germline ends came to 9 bases. Germline values: CDR1 SEHNR, CDR2 FQNEAQ (reference sequence). This CDR3 spans 13 amino acids. CDR3 sequence: CASSRAGNYGYTF. The CDR3 DNA sequence: TGTGCCAGCAGCCGGGCAGGGAACTATGGCTACACCTTC. Full variable domain (rest looked up from reference TRBV7-9 and TRBJ1-2): DTGVSQNPRHKITKRGQNVTFRCDPISEHNRLYWYRQTLGQGPEFLTYFQNEAQLEKSRLLSDRFSAERPKGSFSTLEIQRTEQGDSAMYLCASSRAGNYGYTFGSGTRLTVV.